This T cell receptor beta chain was sequenced in a study of long-term antiretroviral therapy in people with HIV. The study's findings and limits: Whereas controls had wider CDR3 length ranges, HIV repertoires had narrower ones.

As regards this clone: Its antigen is currently unknown.

Germline lookup yields CDR1 SGHDT and CDR2 YYEEEE. There are 14 residues in the CDR3. Trimming at V came to 7 bases and at J to 5 bases, leaving 11 bases not matched to a gene. Researchers report immunoSEQ v3.0 was run at survey level. Sequenced by immunoSEQ multiplex PCR; TCRdb stores in-frame clones only, minus some. The sample holds 20,000 to 25,000 clones, about four fifths seen once. The chain links TRBV5-6 to TRBJ1-2; 7 bases align to TRBD1. The TCR was taken from a woman aged 25 to 39 with HIV. This specimen consisted of unsorted PBMCs, obtained 0.2 years after starting antiretroviral therapy. The CDR3 region is CASHVQGVAYGYTF. The CDR3 DNA reads as TGTGCCAGCCACGTGCAGGGGGTGGCGTATGGCTACACCTTC.